The clone carrying this TCR beta chain was seen a handful of times. The target antigen is unknown. V was clipped by 3 bases and J by 0 bases, with 9 bases between them. The CDR3 covers 15 residues. Germline V CDR1 and CDR2: LGHDT, YNNKEL (reference sequence). Some clones are missing from TCRdb's copy, which holds only in-frame ones; the method was immunoSEQ multiplex PCR. Of around 130,000 clones in the sample, over 75% were seen once. The data stem from a study of T cell responses to AZD1222 COVID-19 vaccine. Study results and caveats: Increased Spike-specific TCR breadth and depth were observed after two AZD1222 doses. Among the donors, most were white British and more were female, and clonal diversity was possibly underestimated. Distributed over spike, vaccine-associated CD4 TCRs predominated at 160-218 and 743-854.

This TCR was recovered from an adult in good health. The chain is built from TRBV3-1 (or the pseudogene TRBV3-2) and TRBJ1-3; D not certain. The sample was peripheral blood, taken on day 0 of AZD1222 vaccination. The DNA of the CDR3 is TGTGCCAGCAGCCAGGGGAGATACTCTGGAAACACCATATATTTT. This encodes CASSQGRYSGNTIYF.